This T cell receptor (beta chain) was documented in a study of Ad26.COV2.S vaccination and SARS-CoV-2 variants. Study outcomes and limitations: The breadth of spike-specific CD8+ and CD4+ T cell responses after vaccination was reportedly substantial.

Looked up from germline, CDR1 is SNHLY and CDR2 is FYNNEI. Trimming took 10 bases from V and 2 from J, leaving 13 bases between them. The CDR3 has 13 amino acids. Generated by immunoSEQ multiplex PCR, the TCRdb table keeps only in-frame clones and is missing some. The table records roughly 100,000 clones, around 80% of them present only once. Comments on this clone: Antigen unknown.

The V and J genes are TRBV2 and TRBJ2-3; D is possibly TRBD1 (6 bases). The sequence was obtained from a human donor who had recovered from COVID-19. The sample was peripheral blood, taken after recovery from COVID-19. The DNA of the CDR3 is TGTGCCAACCGGGACACCCACACAGATACGCAGTATTTT. This sequence encodes CANRDTHTDTQYF.